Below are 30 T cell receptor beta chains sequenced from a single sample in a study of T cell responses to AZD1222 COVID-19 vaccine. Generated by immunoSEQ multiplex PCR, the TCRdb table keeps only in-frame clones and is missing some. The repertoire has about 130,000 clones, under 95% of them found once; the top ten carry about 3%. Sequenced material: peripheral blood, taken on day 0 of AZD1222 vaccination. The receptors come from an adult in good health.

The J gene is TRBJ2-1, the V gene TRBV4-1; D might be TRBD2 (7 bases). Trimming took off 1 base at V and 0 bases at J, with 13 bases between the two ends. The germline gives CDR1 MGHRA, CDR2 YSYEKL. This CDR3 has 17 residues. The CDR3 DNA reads TGCGCCAGCAGCCAAGGCGGGGGCGAGAGCTCCTACAATGAGCAGTTCTTC. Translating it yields CASSQGGGESSYNEQFF.

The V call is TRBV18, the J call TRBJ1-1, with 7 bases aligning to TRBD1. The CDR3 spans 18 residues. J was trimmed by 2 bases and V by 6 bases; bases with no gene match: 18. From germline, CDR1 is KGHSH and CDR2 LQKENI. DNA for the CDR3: TGTGCCAGCTCCCCGACCAGGCAGGGGGTGGTCGTTAACACTGAAGCTTTCTTT. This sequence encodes CASSPTRQGVVVNTEAFF. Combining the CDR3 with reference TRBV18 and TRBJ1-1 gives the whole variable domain NAGVMQNPRHLVRRRGQEARLRCSPMKGHSHVYWYRQLPEEGLKFMVYLQKENIIDESGMPKERFSAEFPKEGPSILRIQQVVRGDSAAYFCASSPTRQGVVVNTEAFFGQGTRLTVV.

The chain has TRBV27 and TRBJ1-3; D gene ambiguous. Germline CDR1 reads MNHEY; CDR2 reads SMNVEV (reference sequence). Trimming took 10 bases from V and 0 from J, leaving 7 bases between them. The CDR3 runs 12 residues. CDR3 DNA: TGTGCCACCCGGGGCTCTGGAAACACCATATATTTT. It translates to CATRGSGNTIYF.

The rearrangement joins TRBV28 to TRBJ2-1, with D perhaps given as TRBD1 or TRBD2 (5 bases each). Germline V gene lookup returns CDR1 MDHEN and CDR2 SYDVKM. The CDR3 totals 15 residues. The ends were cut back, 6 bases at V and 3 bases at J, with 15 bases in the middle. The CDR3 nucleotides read TGTGCCAGCAGACAAAGAAGGGGAGACTACAATGAGCAGTTCTTC. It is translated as CASRQRRGDYNEQFF.

In DNA form, the CDR3 reads TGCGCCAGCAGTGAGAACTGGGACGGGGGCACAGATACGCAGTATTTT. It specifies CASSENWDGGTDTQYF. The chain employs TRBV10-2 and TRBJ2-3; tentatively, D is TRBD1 or TRBD2 (5 bases each). V was clipped by 2 bases and J by 1 base, with 13 bases between them. This CDR3 region has 16 residues. Germline CDR1 and CDR2: WSHSY and SAAADI.

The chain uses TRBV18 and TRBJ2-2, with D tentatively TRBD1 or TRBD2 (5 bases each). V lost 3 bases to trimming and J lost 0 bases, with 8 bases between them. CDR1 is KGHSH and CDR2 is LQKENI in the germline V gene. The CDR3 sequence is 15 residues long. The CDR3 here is CASSPGTANTGELFF. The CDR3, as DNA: TGTGCCAGCTCACCCGGGACCGCGAACACCGGGGAGCTGTTTTTT.

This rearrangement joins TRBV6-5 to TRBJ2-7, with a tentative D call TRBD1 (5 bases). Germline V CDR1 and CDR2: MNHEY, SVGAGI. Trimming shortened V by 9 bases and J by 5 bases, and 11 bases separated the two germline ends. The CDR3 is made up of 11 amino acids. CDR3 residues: CASSQGHEQYF. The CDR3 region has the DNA TGTGCCAGTTCCCAGGGCCACGAGCAGTACTTC.

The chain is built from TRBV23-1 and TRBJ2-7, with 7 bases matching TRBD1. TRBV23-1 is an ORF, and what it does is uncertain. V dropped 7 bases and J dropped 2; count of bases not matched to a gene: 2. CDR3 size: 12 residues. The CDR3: CASTQGAYEQYF. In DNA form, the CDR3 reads TGCGCCAGCACTCAGGGGGCCTACGAGCAGTACTTC.

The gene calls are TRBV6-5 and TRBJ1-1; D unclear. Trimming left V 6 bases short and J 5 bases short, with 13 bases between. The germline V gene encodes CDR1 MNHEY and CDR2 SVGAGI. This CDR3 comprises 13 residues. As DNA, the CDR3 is TGTGCCAGCAGCCGATACTTTGCGACTGAAGCTTTCTTT. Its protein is CASSRYFATEAFF.

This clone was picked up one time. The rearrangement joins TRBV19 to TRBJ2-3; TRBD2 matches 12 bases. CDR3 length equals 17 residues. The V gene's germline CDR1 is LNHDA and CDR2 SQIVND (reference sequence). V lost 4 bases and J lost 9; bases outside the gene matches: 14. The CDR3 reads CASSNPPASGRAGTQYF. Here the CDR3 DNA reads TGTGCCAGTAGTAATCCCCCTGCTAGCGGGAGGGCCGGGACGCAGTATTTT.

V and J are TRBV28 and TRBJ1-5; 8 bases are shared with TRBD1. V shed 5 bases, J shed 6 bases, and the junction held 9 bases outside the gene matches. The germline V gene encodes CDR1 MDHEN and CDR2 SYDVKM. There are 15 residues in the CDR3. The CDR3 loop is CASSGLKDRAQPQHF. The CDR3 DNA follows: TGTGCCAGCAGTGGGTTAAAGGACAGGGCTCAGCCCCAGCATTTT.

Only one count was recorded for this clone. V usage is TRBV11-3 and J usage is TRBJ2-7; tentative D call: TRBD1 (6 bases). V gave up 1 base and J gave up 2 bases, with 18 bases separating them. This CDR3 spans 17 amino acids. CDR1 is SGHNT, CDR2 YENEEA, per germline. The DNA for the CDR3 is TGTGCCAGCAGCTTAGGAGGTGCCGGGACACGGGCCTACGAGCAGTACTTC. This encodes CASSLGGAGTRAYEQYF.

The CDR3 spells CASSATGAEKLFF. In nucleotides, the CDR3 is TGTGCCAGCAGTGCTACAGGGGCTGAAAAACTGTTTTTT. The V call is TRBV2, the J call TRBJ1-4; 7 bases fit TRBD1. Trimming at V came to 4 bases and at J to 7 bases, leaving 3 bases not matched to a gene. This CDR3 comprises 13 residues. Germline V gene data show CDR1 as SNHLY and CDR2 as FYNNEI.

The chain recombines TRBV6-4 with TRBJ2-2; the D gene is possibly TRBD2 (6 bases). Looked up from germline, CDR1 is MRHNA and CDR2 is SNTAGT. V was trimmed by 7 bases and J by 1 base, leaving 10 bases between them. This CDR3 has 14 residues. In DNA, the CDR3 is TGTGCCAGCACACGGGAGCTGAACACCGGGGAGCTGTTTTTT. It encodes CASTRELNTGELFF.

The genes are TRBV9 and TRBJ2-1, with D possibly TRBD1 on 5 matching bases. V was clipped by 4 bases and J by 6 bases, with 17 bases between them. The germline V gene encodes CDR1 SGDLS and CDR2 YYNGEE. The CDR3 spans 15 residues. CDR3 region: CASSTMGQLGNEQFF. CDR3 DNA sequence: TGTGCCAGCAGCACCATGGGGCAGCTGGGCAATGAGCAGTTCTTC.

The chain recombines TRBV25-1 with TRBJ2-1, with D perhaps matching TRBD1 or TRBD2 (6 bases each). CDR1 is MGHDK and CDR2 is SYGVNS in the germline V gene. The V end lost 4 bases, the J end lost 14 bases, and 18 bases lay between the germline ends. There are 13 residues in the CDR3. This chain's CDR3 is CASSATGGGSEFF. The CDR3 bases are TGTGCCAGCAGTGCGACTGGAGGGGGATCTGAGTTCTTC.

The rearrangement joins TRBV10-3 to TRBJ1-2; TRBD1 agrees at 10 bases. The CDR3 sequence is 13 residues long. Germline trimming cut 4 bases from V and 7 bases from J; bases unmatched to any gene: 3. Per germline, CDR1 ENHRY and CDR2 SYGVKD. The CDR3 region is CAISGGQGSGYTF. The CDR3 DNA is TGTGCCATCAGTGGGGGACAGGGGTCTGGCTACACCTTC.

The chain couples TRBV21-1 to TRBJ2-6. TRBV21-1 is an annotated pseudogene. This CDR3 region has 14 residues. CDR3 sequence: CASSKGTGANVLTF. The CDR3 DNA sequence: TGTGCCAGCAGCAAAGGGACCGGGGCCAACGTCCTGACTTTC.

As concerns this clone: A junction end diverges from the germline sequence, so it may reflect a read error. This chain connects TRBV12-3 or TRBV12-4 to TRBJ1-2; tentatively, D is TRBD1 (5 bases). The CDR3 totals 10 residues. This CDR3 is CASSEGRPAF. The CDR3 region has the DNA TGTGCCAGCAGTGAGGGACGGCCAGCCTTC.

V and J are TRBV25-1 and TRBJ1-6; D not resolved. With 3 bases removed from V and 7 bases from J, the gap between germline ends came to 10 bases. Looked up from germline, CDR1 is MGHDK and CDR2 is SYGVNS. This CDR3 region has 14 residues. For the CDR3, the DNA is TGTGCCAGCAGTGAGGGGTCAGAGAATTCACCCCTCCACTTT. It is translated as CASSEGSENSPLHF.

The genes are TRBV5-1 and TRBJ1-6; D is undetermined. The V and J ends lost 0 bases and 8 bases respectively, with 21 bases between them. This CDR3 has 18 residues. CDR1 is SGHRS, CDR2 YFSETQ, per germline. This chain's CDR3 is CASSLGGSRIDPHSPLHF. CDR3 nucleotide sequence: TGCGCCAGCAGCTTGGGAGGCTCCCGGATTGACCCCCATTCACCCCTCCACTTT.

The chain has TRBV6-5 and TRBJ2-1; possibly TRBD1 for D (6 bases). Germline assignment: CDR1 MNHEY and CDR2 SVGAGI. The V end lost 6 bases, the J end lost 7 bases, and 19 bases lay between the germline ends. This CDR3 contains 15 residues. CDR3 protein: CASSRGAKPLNEQFF. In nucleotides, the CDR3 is TGTGCCAGCAGCAGGGGAGCAAAGCCCCTTAATGAGCAGTTCTTC.

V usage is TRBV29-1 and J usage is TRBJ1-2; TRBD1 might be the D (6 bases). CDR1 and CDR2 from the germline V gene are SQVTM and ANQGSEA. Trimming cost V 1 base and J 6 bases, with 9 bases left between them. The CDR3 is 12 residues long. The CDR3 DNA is TGCAGCGTTGAAGGGGGGGCCCATGGCTACACCTTC. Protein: CSVEGGAHGYTF.

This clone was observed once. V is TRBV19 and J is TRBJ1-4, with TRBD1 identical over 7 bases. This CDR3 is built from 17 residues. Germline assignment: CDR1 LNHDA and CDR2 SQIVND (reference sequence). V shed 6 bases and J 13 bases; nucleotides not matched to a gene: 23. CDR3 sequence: CASSTARGTAWNGGLFF. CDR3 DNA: TGTGCCAGTAGCACCGCGCGTGGGACAGCCTGGAACGGGGGACTGTTTTTT.

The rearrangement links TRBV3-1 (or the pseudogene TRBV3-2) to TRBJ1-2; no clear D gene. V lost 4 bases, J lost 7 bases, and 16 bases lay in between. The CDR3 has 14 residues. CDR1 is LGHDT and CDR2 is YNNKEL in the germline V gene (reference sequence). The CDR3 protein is CASSPSAEERGYTF. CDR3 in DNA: TGTGCCAGCAGCCCCTCGGCCGAGGAGCGTGGCTACACCTTC.

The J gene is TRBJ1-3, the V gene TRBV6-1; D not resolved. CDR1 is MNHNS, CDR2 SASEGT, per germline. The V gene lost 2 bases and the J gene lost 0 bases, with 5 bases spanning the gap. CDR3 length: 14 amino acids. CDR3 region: CASSESLSGNTIYF. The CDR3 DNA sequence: TGTGCCAGCAGTGAAAGCCTCTCTGGAAACACCATATATTTT.

CDR3 sequence: CASSQTGIMGEQYF. In DNA, the CDR3 is TGTGCCAGCAGCCAGACGGGGATCATGGGGGAGCAGTACTTC. The chain is built from TRBV9 and TRBJ2-7; weak D call: TRBD2 (5 bases). This CDR3 comprises 14 residues. V lost 4 bases and J 7 bases, leaving 18 bases between the germline ends. The germline gives CDR1 SGDLS, CDR2 YYNGEE.

The CDR3 loop is CASSGFAGTGLDEQFF. In DNA form, the CDR3 reads TGTGCCAGCAGCGGATTTGCCGGGACAGGGCTTGATGAGCAGTTCTTC. This chain uses TRBV7-8 with TRBJ2-1, with 9 positions matching TRBD1. The trim removed 5 bases at V and 8 bases at J, leaving 13 bases unmatched. This CDR3 has 16 amino acids. Germline CDR1 reads SGHVS; CDR2 reads FQNEAQ.

The CDR3 DNA reads TGTGCCAGCAGCGTAAGGGTCAGTAGCAATCAGCCCCAGCATTTT. Protein product: CASSVRVSSNQPQHF. This rearrangement joins TRBV9 to TRBJ1-5; no clear D gene. Trimming left V 1 base short and J 0 bases short, with 8 bases between. The CDR3 has 15 amino acids. Germline assignment: CDR1 SGDLS and CDR2 YYNGEE.

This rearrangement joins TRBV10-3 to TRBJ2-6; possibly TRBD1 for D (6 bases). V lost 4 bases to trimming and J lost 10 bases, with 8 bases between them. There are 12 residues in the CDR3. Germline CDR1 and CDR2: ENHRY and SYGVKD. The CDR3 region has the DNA TGTGCCATCAGTGGTCAGGGGAACGTCCTGACTTTC. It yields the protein CAISGQGNVLTF.